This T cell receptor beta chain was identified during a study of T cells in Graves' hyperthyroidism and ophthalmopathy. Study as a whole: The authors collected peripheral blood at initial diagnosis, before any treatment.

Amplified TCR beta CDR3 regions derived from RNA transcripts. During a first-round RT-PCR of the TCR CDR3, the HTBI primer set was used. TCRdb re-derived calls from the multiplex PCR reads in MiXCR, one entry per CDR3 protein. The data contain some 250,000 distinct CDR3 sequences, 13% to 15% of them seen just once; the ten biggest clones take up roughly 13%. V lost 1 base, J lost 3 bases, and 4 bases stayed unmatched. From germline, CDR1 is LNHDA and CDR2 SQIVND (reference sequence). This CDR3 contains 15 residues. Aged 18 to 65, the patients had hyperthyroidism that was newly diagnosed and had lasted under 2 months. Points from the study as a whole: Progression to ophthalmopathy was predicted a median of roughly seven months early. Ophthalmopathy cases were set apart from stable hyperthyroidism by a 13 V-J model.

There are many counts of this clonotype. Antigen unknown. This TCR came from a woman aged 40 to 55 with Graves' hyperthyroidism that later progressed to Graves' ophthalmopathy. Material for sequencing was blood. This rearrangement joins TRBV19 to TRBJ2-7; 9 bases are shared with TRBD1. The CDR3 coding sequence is TGTGCCAGTAGTATAGTAACGGGACAGGGCTACGAGCAGTACTTC. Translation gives CASSIVTGQGYEQYF.